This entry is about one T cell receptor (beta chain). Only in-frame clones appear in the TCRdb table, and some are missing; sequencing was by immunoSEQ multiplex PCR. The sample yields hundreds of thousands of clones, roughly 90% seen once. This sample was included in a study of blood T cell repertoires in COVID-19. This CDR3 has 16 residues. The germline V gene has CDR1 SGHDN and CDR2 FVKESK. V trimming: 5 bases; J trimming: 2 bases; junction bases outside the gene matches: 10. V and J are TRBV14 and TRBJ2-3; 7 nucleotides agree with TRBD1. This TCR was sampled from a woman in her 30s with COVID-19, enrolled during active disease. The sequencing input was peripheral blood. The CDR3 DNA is TGTGCCAGCAGCATCCGCCGGGACAGCTCCACAGATACGCAGTATTTT. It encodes CASSIRRDSSTDTQYF.